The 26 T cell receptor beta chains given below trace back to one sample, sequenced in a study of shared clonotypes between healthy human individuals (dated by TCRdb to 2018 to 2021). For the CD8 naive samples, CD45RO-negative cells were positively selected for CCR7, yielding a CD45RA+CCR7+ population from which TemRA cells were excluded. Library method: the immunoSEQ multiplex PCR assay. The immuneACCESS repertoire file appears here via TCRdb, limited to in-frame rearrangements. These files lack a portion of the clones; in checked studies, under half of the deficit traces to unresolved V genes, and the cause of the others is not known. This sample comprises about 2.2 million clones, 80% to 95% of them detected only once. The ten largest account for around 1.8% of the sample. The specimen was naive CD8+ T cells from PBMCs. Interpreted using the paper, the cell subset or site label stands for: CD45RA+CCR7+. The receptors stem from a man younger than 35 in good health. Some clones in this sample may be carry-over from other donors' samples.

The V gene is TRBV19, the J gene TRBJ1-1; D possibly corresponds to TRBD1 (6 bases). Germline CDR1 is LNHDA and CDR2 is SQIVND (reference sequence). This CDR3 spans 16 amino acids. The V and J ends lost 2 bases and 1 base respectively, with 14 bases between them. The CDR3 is CASSIIGGMENTEAFF. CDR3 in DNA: TGTGCCAGTAGTATAATAGGGGGGATGGAGAACACTGAAGCTTTCTTT.

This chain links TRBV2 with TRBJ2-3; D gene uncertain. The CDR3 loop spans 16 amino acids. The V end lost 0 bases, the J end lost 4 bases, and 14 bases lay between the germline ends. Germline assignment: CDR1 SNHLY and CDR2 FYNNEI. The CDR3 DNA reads TGTGCCAGCAGTGAAGCGCTTCGAGAGATACCAGATACGCAGTATTTT. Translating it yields CASSEALREIPDTQYF.

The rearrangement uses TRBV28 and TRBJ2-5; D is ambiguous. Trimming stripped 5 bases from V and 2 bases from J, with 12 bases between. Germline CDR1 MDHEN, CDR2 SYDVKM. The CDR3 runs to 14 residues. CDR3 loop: CASSHRVGQETQYF. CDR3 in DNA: TGTGCCAGCAGTCACAGAGTGGGACAAGAGACCCAGTACTTC.

CDR3 coding DNA: TGCAGCGCCGAAGGGGTCTTCCACGAGCAGTACTTC. It is translated as CSAEGVFHEQYF. This chain connects TRBV29-1 to TRBJ2-7, with D maybe TRBD1 (5 bases). The germline V and J ends were trimmed by 7 bases and 5 bases, with 15 bases remaining between them. CDR3 size: 12 residues. Germline CDR1 SQVTM, CDR2 ANQGSEA.

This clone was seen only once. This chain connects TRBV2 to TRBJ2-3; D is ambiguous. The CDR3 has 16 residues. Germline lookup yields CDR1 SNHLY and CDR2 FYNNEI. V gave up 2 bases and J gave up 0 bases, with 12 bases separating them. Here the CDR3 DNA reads TGTGCCAGCAGTGAATGGGTCTTCGGGAGCACAGATACGCAGTATTTT. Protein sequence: CASSEWVFGSTDTQYF. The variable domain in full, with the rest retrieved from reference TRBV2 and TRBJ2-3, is EPEVTQTPSHQVTQMGQEVILRCVPISNHLYFYWYRQILGQKVEFLVSFYNNEISEKSEIFDDQFSVERPDGSNFTLKIRSTKLEDSAMYFCASSEWVFGSTDTQYFGPGTRLTVL.

CDR3 loop: CASSLGGWGASGNTIYF. The CDR3 DNA is TGTGCCAGCAGCTTAGGAGGGTGGGGTGCCTCTGGAAACACCATATATTTT. This chain joins TRBV5-6 and TRBJ1-3; D ambiguous. The CDR3 has 17 amino acids. Between the trimmed V and J ends, which lost 2 bases and 0 bases, there was a span of 15 bases. The germline CDR1 and CDR2 sequences are SGHDT and YYEEEE.

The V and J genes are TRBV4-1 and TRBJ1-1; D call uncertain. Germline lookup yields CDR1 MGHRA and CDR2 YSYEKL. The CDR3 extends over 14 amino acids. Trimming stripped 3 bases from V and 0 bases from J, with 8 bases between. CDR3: CASSHNTLNTEAFF. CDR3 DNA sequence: TGCGCCAGCAGCCATAATACTTTGAACACTGAAGCTTTCTTT.

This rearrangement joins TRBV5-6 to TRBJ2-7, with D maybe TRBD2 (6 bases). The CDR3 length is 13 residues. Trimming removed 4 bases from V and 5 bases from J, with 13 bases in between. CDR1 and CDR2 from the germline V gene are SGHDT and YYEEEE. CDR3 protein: CASSRSGSHEQYF. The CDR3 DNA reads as TGTGCCAGCAGCCGTTCCGGGAGCCACGAGCAGTACTTC. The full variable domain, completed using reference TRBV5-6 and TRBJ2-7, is DAGVTQSPTHLIKTRGQQVTLRCSPKSGHDTVSWYQQALGQGPQFIFQYYEEEERQRGNFPDRFSGHQFPNYSSELNVNALLLGDSALYLCASSRSGSHEQYFGPGTRLTVT.

For the CDR3, the DNA is TGTGCCAGTAGTGGGATACAGGGAAACTACGAGCAGTACTTC. Translating gives CASSGIQGNYEQYF. V is TRBV19 and J is TRBJ2-7, with a tentative D call TRBD1 (6 bases). Germline CDR1 and CDR2: LNHDA and SQIVND (reference sequence). V dropped 5 bases and J dropped 3 bases, with 14 bases sitting between them. The CDR3 totals 14 residues. Filled out from reference TRBV19 and TRBJ2-7, the complete variable domain reads DGGITQSPKYLFRKEGQNVTLSCEQNLNHDAMYWYRQDPGQGLRLIYYSQIVNDFQKGDIAEGYSVSREKKESFPLTVTSAQKNPTAFYLCASSGIQGNYEQYFGPGTRLTVT.

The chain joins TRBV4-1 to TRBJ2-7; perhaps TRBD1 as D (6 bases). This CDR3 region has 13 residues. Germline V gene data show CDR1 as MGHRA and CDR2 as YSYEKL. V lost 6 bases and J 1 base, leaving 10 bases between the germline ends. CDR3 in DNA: TGCGCCAGCAGTTTGGGACATTCCTACGAGCAGTACTTC. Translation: CASSLGHSYEQYF.

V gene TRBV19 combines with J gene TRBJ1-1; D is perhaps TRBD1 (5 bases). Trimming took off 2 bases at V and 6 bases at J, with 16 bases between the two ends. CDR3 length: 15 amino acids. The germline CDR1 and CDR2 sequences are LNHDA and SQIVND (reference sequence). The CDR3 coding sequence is TGTGCCAGTAGTATAAGCTCTGGGGCGAATCCTGAAGCTTTCTTT. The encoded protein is CASSISSGANPEAFF.

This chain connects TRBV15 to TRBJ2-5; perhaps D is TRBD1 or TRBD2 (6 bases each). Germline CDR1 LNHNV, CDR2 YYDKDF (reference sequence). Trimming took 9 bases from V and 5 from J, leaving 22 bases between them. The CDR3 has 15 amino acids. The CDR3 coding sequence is TGTGCCACTAGGGGGGCCCTCGATCGGGGTGAGACCCAGTACTTC. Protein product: CATRGALDRGETQYF.

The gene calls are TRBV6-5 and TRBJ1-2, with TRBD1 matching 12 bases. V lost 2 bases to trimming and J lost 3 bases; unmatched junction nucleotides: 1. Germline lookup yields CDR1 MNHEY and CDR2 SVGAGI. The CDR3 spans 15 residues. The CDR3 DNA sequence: TGTGCCAGCAGTTACGGGACAGGGGGCTACTATGGCTACACCTTC. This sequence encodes CASSYGTGGYYGYTF.

CDR3 bases: TGTGCCAGCAGCCCGCAGGGGATATACGAGCAGTACTTC. Translation: CASSPQGIYEQYF. This chain links TRBV7-9 with TRBJ2-7; a weak D match, TRBD1 (6 bases). Trimming cost V 5 bases and J 4 bases, with 12 bases left between them. The germline V gene encodes CDR1 SEHNR and CDR2 FQNEAQ (reference sequence). This CDR3 has 13 amino acids.

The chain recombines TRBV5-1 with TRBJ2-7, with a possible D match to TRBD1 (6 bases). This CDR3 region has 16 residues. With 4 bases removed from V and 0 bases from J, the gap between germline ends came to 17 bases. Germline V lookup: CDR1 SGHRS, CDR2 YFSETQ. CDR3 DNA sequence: TGCGCCAGCAGCCCTCTCAGACAGGCCAGCTCCTACGAGCAGTACTTC. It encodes CASSPLRQASSYEQYF.

The CDR3 here is CASSVASGGWTDTQYF. CDR3 coding DNA: TGTGCCAGCAGCGTAGCGAGCGGGGGGTGGACAGATACGCAGTATTTT. The genes are TRBV9 and TRBJ2-3; 9 positions match TRBD2. V shed 0 bases, J shed 3 bases, and the junction held 5 bases outside the gene matches. This CDR3 has 16 amino acids. Germline CDR1 and CDR2: SGDLS and YYNGEE. Full variable domain (rest looked up from reference TRBV9 and TRBJ2-3): DSGVTQTPKHLITATGQRVTLRCSPRSGDLSVYWYQQSLDQGLQFLIQYYNGEERAKGNILERFSAQQFPDLHSELNLSSLELGDSALYFCASSVASGGWTDTQYFGPGTRLTVL.

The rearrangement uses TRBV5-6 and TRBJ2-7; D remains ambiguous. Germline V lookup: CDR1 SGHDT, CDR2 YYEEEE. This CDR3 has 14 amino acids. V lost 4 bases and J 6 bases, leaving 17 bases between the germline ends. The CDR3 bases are TGTGCCAGCAGCCCTCTGAGGACCGGCTCCGAGCAGTACTTC. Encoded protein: CASSPLRTGSEQYF.

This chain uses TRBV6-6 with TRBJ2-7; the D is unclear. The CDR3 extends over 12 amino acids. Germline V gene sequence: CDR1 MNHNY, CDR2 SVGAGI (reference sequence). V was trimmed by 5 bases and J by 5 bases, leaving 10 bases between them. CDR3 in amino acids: CASSHRIDEQYF. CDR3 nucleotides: TGTGCCAGCAGTCACCGCATCGACGAGCAGTACTTC.

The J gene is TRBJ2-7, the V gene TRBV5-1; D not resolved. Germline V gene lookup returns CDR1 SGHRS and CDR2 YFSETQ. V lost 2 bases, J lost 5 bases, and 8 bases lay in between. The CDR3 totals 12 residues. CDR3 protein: CASSLLMDEQYF. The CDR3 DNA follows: TGCGCCAGCAGCTTATTAATGGACGAGCAGTACTTC.

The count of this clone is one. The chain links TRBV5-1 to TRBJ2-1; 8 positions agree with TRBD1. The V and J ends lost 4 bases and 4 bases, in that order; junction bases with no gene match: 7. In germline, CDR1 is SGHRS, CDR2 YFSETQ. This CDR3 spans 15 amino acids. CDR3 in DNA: TGCGCCAGCAGCGAAGACAGGGGACCTTACAATGAGCAGTTCTTC. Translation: CASSEDRGPYNEQFF.

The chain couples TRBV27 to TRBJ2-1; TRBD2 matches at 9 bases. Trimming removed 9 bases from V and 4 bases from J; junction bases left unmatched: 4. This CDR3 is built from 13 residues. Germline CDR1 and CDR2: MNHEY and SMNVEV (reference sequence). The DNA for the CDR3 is TGTGCCAGTAGACTAGCGGATTACAATGAGCAGTTCTTC. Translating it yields CASRLADYNEQFF.

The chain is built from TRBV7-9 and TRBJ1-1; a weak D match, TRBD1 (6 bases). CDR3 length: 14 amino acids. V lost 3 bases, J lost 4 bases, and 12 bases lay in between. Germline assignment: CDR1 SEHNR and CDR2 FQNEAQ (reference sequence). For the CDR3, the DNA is TGTGCCAGCAGCTTGGTACAGGGCGGCACTGAAGCTTTCTTT. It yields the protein CASSLVQGGTEAFF.

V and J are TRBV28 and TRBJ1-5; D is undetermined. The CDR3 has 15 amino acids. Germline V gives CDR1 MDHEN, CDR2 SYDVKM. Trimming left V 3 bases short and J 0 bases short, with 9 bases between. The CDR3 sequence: CASSFYSLSNQPQHF. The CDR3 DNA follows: TGTGCCAGCAGTTTCTACAGCCTTAGCAATCAGCCCCAGCATTTT.

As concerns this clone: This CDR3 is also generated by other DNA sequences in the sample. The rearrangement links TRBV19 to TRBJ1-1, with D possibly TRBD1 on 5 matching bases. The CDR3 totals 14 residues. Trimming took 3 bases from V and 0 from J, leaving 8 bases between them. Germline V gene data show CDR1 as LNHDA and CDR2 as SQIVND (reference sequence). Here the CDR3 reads CASSIGGLNTEAFF. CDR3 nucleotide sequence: TGTGCCAGTAGTATCGGGGGTCTGAACACTGAAGCTTTCTTT.

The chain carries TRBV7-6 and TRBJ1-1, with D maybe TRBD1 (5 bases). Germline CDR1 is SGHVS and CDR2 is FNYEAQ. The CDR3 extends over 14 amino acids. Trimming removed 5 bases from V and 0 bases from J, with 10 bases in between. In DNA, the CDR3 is TGTGCCAGCAGCGGGGGGGTTATGAACACTGAAGCTTTCTTT. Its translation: CASSGGVMNTEAFF.

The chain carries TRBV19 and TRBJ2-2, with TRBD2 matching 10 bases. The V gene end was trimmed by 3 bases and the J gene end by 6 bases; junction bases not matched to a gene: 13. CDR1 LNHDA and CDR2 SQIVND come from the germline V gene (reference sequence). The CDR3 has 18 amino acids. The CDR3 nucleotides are TGTGCCAGTAGTATTACGGCTAGCGGGAGATCATTGGCCGGGGAGCTGTTTTTT. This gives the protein CASSITASGRSLAGELFF.